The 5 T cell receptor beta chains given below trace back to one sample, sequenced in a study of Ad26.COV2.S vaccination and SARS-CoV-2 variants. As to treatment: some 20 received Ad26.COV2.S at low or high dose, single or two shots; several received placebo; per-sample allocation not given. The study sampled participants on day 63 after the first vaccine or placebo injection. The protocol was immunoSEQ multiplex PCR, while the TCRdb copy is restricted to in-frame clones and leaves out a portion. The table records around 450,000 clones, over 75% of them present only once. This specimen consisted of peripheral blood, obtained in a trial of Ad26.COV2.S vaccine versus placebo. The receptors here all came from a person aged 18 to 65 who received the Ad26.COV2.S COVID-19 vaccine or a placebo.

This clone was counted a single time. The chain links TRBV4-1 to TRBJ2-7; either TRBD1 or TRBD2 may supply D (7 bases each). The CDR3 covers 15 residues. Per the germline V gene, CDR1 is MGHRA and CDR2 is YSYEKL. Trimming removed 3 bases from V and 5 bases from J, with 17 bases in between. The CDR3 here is CASSHPLADRNEQYF. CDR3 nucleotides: TGCGCCAGCAGCCACCCTCTAGCGGACAGGAACGAGCAGTACTTC.

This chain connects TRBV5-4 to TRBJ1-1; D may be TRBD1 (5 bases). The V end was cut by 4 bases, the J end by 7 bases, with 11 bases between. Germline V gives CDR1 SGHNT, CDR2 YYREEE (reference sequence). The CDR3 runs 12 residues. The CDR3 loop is CASSTQGSEAFF. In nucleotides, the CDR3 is TGTGCCAGCAGCACTCAGGGAAGTGAAGCTTTCTTT.

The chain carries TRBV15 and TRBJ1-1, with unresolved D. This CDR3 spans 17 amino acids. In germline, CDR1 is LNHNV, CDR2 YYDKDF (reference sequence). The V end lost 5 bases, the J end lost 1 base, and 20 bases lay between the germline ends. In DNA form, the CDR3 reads TGTGCCACCAGCCCCCGACGACCAGGAAACGGGAACACTGAAGCTTTCTTT. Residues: CATSPRRPGNGNTEAFF.

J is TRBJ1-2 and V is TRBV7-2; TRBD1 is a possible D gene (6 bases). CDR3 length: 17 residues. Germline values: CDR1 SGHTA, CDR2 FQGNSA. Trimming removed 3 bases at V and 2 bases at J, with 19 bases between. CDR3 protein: CASSLGGRGPLNYGYTF. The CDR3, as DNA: TGTGCCAGCAGCTTGGGGGGCCGGGGCCCTCTCAACTATGGCTACACCTTC.

Here the CDR3 reads CASSTTGSKGTEAFF. The CDR3 coding sequence is TGTGCCAGCAGCACCACAGGGTCGAAAGGCACTGAAGCTTTCTTT. The rearrangement joins TRBV2 to TRBJ1-1, with a weak D call TRBD1 (6 bases). The germline V and J ends were trimmed by 6 bases and 4 bases, with 18 bases remaining between them. The CDR3 extends over 15 amino acids. From germline, CDR1 is SNHLY and CDR2 FYNNEI.